Listed below are T cell receptor beta chains from one sample, sequenced in a study of radiation and T cells in renal cell carcinoma. The data were produced by immunoSEQ multiplex PCR, yet TCRdb's version contains in-frame clones alone and is incomplete. The sample holds some 120,000 clones, 85% to 90% seen once. The sequences come from blood, collected from a patient whose treatment included radiotherapy and nephrectomy. All receptors come from a woman aged 70-85 years with renal cell carcinoma. Both conserved end residues are part of each CDR3. D genes are given only for firm matches. The size field is filled for only some rows; it gives once, few, many or a size class.

V gene	clone size	J gene	D gene	CDR3 DNA	CDR3 protein
TRBV5-1	-	TRBJ1-3	TRBD1	TGCGCCAGCAGCCCGGGACAGGGAGGGGACACCATATATTTT	CASSPGQGGDTIYF
TRBV6-6	-	TRBJ2-1	TRBD2	TGTGCCAGCAGTTACTCGACTAGCGGTGAGCAGTTCTTC	CASSYSTSGEQFF
TRBV10-3	-	TRBJ2-7	TRBD2	TGTGCCATCAGTGAATTTCTAGCGGGGGGCTCCTACGAGCAGTACTTC	CAISEFLAGGSYEQYF
TRBV29-1	-	TRBJ2-3	TRBD2	TGCAGCGTTCCATCGGGGGGGCCCCATACGCAGTATTTT	CSVPSGGPHTQYF
TRBV19	-	TRBJ2-3	TRBD2	TGTGCCAGTAGTCCGATCCGGACTAGCGGGGGGGGTACAGATACGCAGTATTTT	CASSPIRTSGGGTDTQYF
TRBV4-2	-	TRBJ1-2	-	TGTGCCAGCAGCGCAACAGGTGTAGTTAACTATGGCTACACCTTC	CASSATGVVNYGYTF
TRBV4-1	-	TRBJ2-5	TRBD2	TGCGCCAGCAGCCAACCGACTAGCGGGGGTTTTAAAGAGACCCAGTACTTC	CASSQPTSGGFKETQYF
TRBV5-1	-	TRBJ2-3	TRBD2	TGCGCCAGCAGACCGCAGACTAGCGGGGGCTCAGATACGCAGTATTTT	CASRPQTSGGSDTQYF
TRBV7-2	once	TRBJ2-2	-	TGTGCCAGCAGCTTAGCCCCAGGGTTAAGGCCCGGGGAGCTGTTTTTT	CASSLAPGLRPGELFF
TRBV4-3	once	TRBJ2-3	-	TGCGCCAGCAGTCAGGAATCAGCGGGCACAGATACGCAGTATTTT	CASSQESAGTDTQYF
TRBV4-2	once	TRBJ2-1	TRBD2	TGTGCCAGCAGCCAAGATTCCCTTAGCGGGGGGGCCTCCTACAATGAGCAGTTCTTC	CASSQDSLSGGASYNEQFF
TRBV6-5	few	TRBJ1-1	-	TGTGCCAGCAGTTACCCGGGGCAGTACACTGAAGCTTTCTTT	CASSYPGQYTEAFF
TRBV5-1	-	TRBJ2-3	TRBD1	TGCGCCAGCAGCTTGGGCAACGGACAGGGGGCTGGTACAGATACGCAGTATTTT	CASSLGNGQGAGTDTQYF
TRBV7-2	few	TRBJ1-1	-	TGTGCCAGCAGCCATCGGACAGCAAGGAACACTGAAGCTTTCTTT	CASSHRTARNTEAFF
TRBV6-1	-	TRBJ1-5	-	TGTGCCAGCAGCCTCTCAGGGCGCAATCAGCCCCAGCATTTT	CASSLSGRNQPQHF
TRBV5-4	once	TRBJ1-1	-	TGTGCCAGCAGCTTGAAGAACACTGAAGCTTTCTTT	CASSLKNTEAFF
TRBV5-4	-	TRBJ2-7	-	TGTGCCAGCAGCTCCGGGACGGGTTTAAGGGAGCAGTACTTC	CASSSGTGLREQYF
TRBV11-3	once	TRBJ2-7	-	TGTGCCAGCAGCTTTATCCGGGGCGACGAGCAGTACTTC	CASSFIRGDEQYF
TRBV13	-	TRBJ2-7	-	TGTGCCAGCAGCTTGACCTTGTACGAGCAGTACTTC	CASSLTLYEQYF
TRBV28	once	TRBJ1-3	-	TGTGCCAGCAGTTCTACTCTGGGGGGCTTAACTGGAAACACCATATATTTT	CASSSTLGGLTGNTIYF
TRBV5-1	-	TRBJ2-3	-	TGCGCCAGCAGCTTGGAAGGAATAGTAGGGGATACGCAGTATTTT	CASSLEGIVGDTQYF
TRBV6-5	-	TRBJ2-2	-	TGTGCCAGCAGTCAGAACACCGGGGAGCTGTTTTTT	CASSQNTGELFF
TRBV5-1	-	TRBJ2-5	-	TGCGCCAGCAGCACCGGACAGATGGAGGAGACCCAGTACTTC	CASSTGQMEETQYF
TRBV4-2	-	TRBJ2-2	TRBD2	TGTGCCAGCAGCCAAGACGGGGGGGCCAGAACCGGGGAGCTGTTTTTT	CASSQDGGARTGELFF
TRBV6-1	-	TRBJ2-7	-	TGTGCCAGCAGGGACAAGACAGGTTCGACCTACGAGCAGTACTTC	CASRDKTGSTYEQYF
TRBV5-4	-	TRBJ1-6	TRBD1	TGTGCCAGCAGCCAAGAAGTTCCCAGGGGGCAATCACCCCTCCACTTT	CASSQEVPRGQSPLHF
TRBV4-1	once	TRBJ1-1	TRBD1	TGCGCCAGCAGCCAACTTCCCGGGACAGCAAACACTGAAGCTTTCTTT	CASSQLPGTANTEAFF
TRBV4-2	-	TRBJ1-2	-	TGTGCCAGCAGCCAAGGGGAGATACCCTATGGCTACACCTTC	CASSQGEIPYGYTF
TRBV21-1	-	TRBJ2-2	-	TGTGCCAGCAGGCCCGCAGGGGCTGAGTACACCGGGGAGCTGTTTTTT	CASRPAGAEYTGELFF
TRBV7-2	-	TRBJ1-4	TRBD1	TGTGCCAGCAGCCCGGGACAGGGTTATGAAAAACTGTTTTTT	CASSPGQGYEKLFF
TRBV9	-	TRBJ2-7	-	TGTGCCAGCAGCAGAGGTTTAATCGGGGCCGAGCAGTACTTC	CASSRGLIGAEQYF
TRBV19	few	TRBJ1-1	-	TGTGCCAGTACCCCAACCAACAGGGCTGAAGCTTTCTTT	CASTPTNRAEAFF
TRBV6-5	-	TRBJ1-1	TRBD1	TGTGCCAGCAGTTTCGCGGGACAGGGAGAAGCTTTCTTT	CASSFAGQGEAFF
TRBV7-6	-	TRBJ1-2	TRBD1	TGTGCCAGCAGCAAACTACAGGGGGGCTATGGCTACACCTTC	CASSKLQGGYGYTF
TRBV28	-	TRBJ2-7	TRBD1	TGTGCCAGCACCCGGACAGGGGGCTCCTACGAGCAGTACTTC	CASTRTGGSYEQYF
TRBV5-1	few	TRBJ1-5	-	TGCGCCAGCAGCCAGTCAGGCAATCCCAATCAGCCCCAGCATTTT	CASSQSGNPNQPQHF
TRBV10-3	-	TRBJ2-1	-	TGTGCCATCAGTGAGTCGGCTTTTGAGCAGTTCTTC	CAISESAFEQFF
TRBV7-9	-	TRBJ2-5	-	TGTGCCAGCAGCTTATCACGAGGGCGGGAGACCCAGTACTTC	CASSLSRGRETQYF
TRBV6-6	-	TRBJ1-5	-	TGTGCCAGCAGCGATACAGGGATGCAGCCCCAGCATTTT	CASSDTGMQPQHF
TRBV20-1	-	TRBJ1-2	-	TGCAGTGCCCTGACAGATGGCTACACCTTC	CSALTDGYTF
TRBV29-1	-	TRBJ1-2	-	TGCAGCGTAGAACGAAGGGCTAACTATGGCTACACCTTC	CSVERRANYGYTF
TRBV10-1	-	TRBJ1-5	-	TGCGCCAGGGAACCAGGACAGAACTATCAGCCCCAGCATTTT	CAREPGQNYQPQHF
TRBV7-3	-	TRBJ1-1	-	TGTGCCAGCAGCCGCGACAGGTACACTGAAGCTTTCTTT	CASSRDRYTEAFF
TRBV2	-	TRBJ1-4	-	TGTGCCAGCAGCCTCCGGGAGGTCGGAAGAGAAAAACTGTTTTTT	CASSLREVGREKLFF
TRBV5-6	-	TRBJ1-1	-	TGTGCCAGCAGCCAGGGGTTAAATCGGGCTTTCTTT	CASSQGLNRAFF
TRBV10-3	-	TRBJ2-1	-	TGTGCCATCAGTGAAGGTGGGGTCACCTACAATGAGCAGTTCTTC	CAISEGGVTYNEQFF
TRBV19	-	TRBJ1-2	-	TGTGCCAGTAGAATGGGGGGAGGCGGCTACACCTTC	CASRMGGGGYTF
TRBV28	-	TRBJ1-2	-	TGTGCCAGCAGGGGACTCTCCAGGGATGGCTACACCTTC	CASRGLSRDGYTF
TRBV28	-	TRBJ2-1	-	TGTGCCAGCAGTTTAGGCCGGGAGCAGTTCTTC	CASSLGREQFF
TRBV13	-	TRBJ1-6	-	TGTGCCAGCAGCTTAGGACCAAGGGAATTACCCCTCCACTTT	CASSLGPRELPLHF
TRBV10-3	-	TRBJ2-1	-	TGTGCCATCAGTGAGCTAGTTGGTGCCGAGCAGTTCTTC	CAISELVGAEQFF
TRBV12-5	-	TRBJ1-2	-	TGTGCTAGTGGTGGACAGATTGCGGACTTC	CASGGQIADF
TRBV6-5	-	TRBJ1-1	-	TGTGCCAGCAGCCCTACACGGTTTGGAGCTTTCTTT	CASSPTRFGAFF